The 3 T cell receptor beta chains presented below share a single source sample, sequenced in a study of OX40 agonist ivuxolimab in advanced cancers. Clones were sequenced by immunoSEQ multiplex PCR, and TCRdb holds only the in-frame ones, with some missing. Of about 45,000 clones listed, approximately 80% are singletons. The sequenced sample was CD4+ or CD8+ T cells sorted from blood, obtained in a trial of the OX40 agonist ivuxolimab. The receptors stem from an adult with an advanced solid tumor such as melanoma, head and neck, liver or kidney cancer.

The chain's CDR3 is CARETSGNTDTQYF. For the CDR3, the DNA is TGTGCCAGGGAGACTAGCGGGAACACAGATACGCAGTATTTT. The rearrangement links TRBV2 to TRBJ2-3; 11 nucleotides agree with TRBD2. The V gene's germline CDR1 is SNHLY and CDR2 FYNNEI. After removal of 9 bases from V and 2 bases from J, the junction contained 4 bases not matched to a gene. The CDR3 totals 14 residues. Variable domain in full (rest from reference TRBV2 and TRBJ2-3): EPEVTQTPSHQVTQMGQEVILRCVPISNHLYFYWYRQILGQKVEFLVSFYNNEISEKSEIFDDQFSVERPDGSNFTLKIRSTKLEDSAMYFCARETSGNTDTQYFGPGTRLTVL.

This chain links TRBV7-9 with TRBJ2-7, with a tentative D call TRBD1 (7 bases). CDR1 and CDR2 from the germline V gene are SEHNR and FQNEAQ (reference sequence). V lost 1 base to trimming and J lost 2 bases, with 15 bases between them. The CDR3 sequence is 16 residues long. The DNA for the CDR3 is TGTGCCAGCAGCTTAGATGGAGGAGGGGGCGCCTACGAGCAGTACTTC. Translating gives CASSLDGGGGAYEQYF.

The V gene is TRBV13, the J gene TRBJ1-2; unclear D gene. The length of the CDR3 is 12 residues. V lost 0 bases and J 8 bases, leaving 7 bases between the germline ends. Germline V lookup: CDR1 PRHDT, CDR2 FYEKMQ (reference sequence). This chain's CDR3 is CASSLGTKGYTF. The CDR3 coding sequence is TGTGCCAGCAGCTTAGGGACTAAAGGCTACACCTTC.